The 19 T cell receptor beta chains presented below share a single source sample, sequenced in a study of blood T cell repertoires in COVID-19. Libraries were prepared by immunoSEQ multiplex PCR; TCRdb keeps only in-frame clonotypes and omits some of them. The sample has 150,000 or so clones, less than 85% seen once. The sample comprised peripheral blood. The receptors shown here come from a woman in her fifties or sixties with COVID-19, enrolled during active disease.

The chain carries TRBV11-2 and TRBJ2-4; the D gene is possibly TRBD2 (5 bases). V lost 7 bases and J lost 1, with 14 bases in between. Germline V gene data show CDR1 as SGHAT and CDR2 as FQNNGV. This CDR3 has 15 residues. CDR3 nucleotide sequence: TGTGCCAGCACCCTTGGAGGTGGGGCCAAAAACATTCAGTACTTC. This gives the protein CASTLGGGAKNIQYF.

The count of this clone is one. The genes are TRBV29-1 and TRBJ2-1; 12 bases align to TRBD2. Per the germline V gene, CDR1 is SQVTM and CDR2 is ANQGSEA. The V gene end was trimmed by 5 bases and the J gene end by 7 bases; junction bases not matched to a gene: 9. This CDR3 spans 15 amino acids. The CDR3, as DNA: TGCAGCGTTCTTGGGCTAGCGGGAGGGCCTAATGAGCAGTTCTTC. It codes for CSVLGLAGGPNEQFF.

This clone was observed a few times. The V gene is TRBV9, the J gene TRBJ1-4, with a weak D call TRBD1 (6 bases). The V end lost 0 bases, the J end lost 4 bases, and 10 bases lay between the germline ends. The CDR3 runs 15 residues. Looked up from germline, CDR1 is SGDLS and CDR2 is YYNGEE. The CDR3 here is CASSVDQGFNEKLFF. In nucleotides, the CDR3 is TGTGCCAGCAGCGTAGATCAGGGGTTTAATGAAAAACTGTTTTTT.

A few counts support this clone. The genes are TRBV18 and TRBJ2-1; D possibly corresponds to TRBD1 (5 bases). This CDR3 contains 16 residues. CDR1 and CDR2 (germline): KGHSH, LQKENI. V was pared by 1 base and J by 4 bases, with 14 bases between. The DNA of the CDR3 is TGTGCCAGCTCACCACGCAGGGCCGACAATTACAATGAGCAGTTCTTC. It is translated as CASSPRRADNYNEQFF. The full variable domain, rest sourced from reference TRBV18 and TRBJ2-1, is NAGVMQNPRHLVRRRGQEARLRCSPMKGHSHVYWYRQLPEEGLKFMVYLQKENIIDESGMPKERFSAEFPKEGPSILRIQQVVRGDSAAYFCASSPRRADNYNEQFFGPGTRLTVL.

This clone was counted a single time. V gene TRBV6-5 combines with J gene TRBJ2-5, with 9 nucleotides matching TRBD2. The CDR3 has 15 residues. V was clipped by 6 bases and J by 5 bases; unmatched bases: 10. The germline V gene has CDR1 MNHEY and CDR2 SVGAGI. The CDR3: CASREYIAGDETQYF. The CDR3 coding sequence is TGTGCCAGCAGAGAGTATATAGCGGGGGATGAGACCCAGTACTTC.

In this sample, this clone turned up a few times. This chain joins TRBV7-9 and TRBJ1-1; weak D call: TRBD1 (6 bases). The V and J ends lost 5 bases and 5 bases respectively, with 18 bases between them. Germline V lookup: CDR1 SEHNR, CDR2 FQNEAQ (reference sequence). The CDR3 consists of 15 residues. The CDR3 bases are TGTGCCAGCAGCGCTGGGGGCAGGGGAGGGACTGAAGCTTTCTTT. It is translated as CASSAGGRGGTEAFF.

V usage is TRBV5-5 and J usage is TRBJ2-5; tentative D call: TRBD1 (6 bases). Germline V gene sequence: CDR1 SGHKS, CDR2 YYEKEE (reference sequence). Deletions cut 3 bases from V and 5 bases from J, with 17 bases between. CDR3 length equals 15 residues. CDR3 bases: TGTGCCAGCAGCTCCTCAGGGGTCCTGAGGGAGACCCAGTACTTC. Amino acid sequence: CASSSSGVLRETQYF.

The chain recombines TRBV19 with TRBJ1-6; TRBD1 matches at 7 bases. J was trimmed by 7 bases and V by 3 bases; bases with no gene match: 6. CDR3 length equals 15 residues. CDR1 is LNHDA, CDR2 SQIVND, per germline (reference sequence). In nucleotides, the CDR3 is TGTGCCAGTAGTATTTCTCCGGGACAGAATTCACCCCTCCACTTT. Translated: CASSISPGQNSPLHF.

CDR3 nucleotides: TGTGCCAGCAATCGTGATCGGGATACGCAGTATTTT. Protein: CASNRDRDTQYF. The chain joins TRBV7-2 to TRBJ2-3; D unclear. V was shortened by 7 bases and J by 6 bases, with 11 bases between the two germline ends. Germline V gene lookup returns CDR1 SGHTA and CDR2 FQGNSA. The CDR3 consists of 12 residues.

In its sample, this clone was seen once. The chain uses TRBV6-5 and TRBJ1-4, with a possible D match to TRBD1 (6 bases). The germline CDR1 and CDR2 sequences are MNHEY and SVGAGI. This CDR3 has 15 residues. V lost 0 bases and J 6 bases, leaving 11 bases between the germline ends. As DNA, the CDR3 is TGTGCCAGCAGTTACTCTGGGGACACGGATGAAAAACTGTTTTTT. Translating it yields CASSYSGDTDEKLFF.

The chain combines TRBV27 with TRBJ2-3, with TRBD2 matching over 7 bases. The CDR3 consists of 16 residues. V shed 5 bases, J shed 2 bases, and the junction held 10 bases outside the gene matches. From germline, CDR1 is MNHEY and CDR2 SMNVEV (reference sequence). The CDR3 sequence: CASSIRSGTHTDTQYF. DNA for the CDR3: TGTGCCAGCAGTATTCGCAGCGGGACCCACACAGATACGCAGTATTTT.

The chain joins TRBV29-1 to TRBJ2-3; 11 nucleotides line up with TRBD2. The ends lost 1 base at V and 2 bases at J; junction bases unmatched: 5. Germline CDR1 reads SQVTM; CDR2 reads ANQGSEA. The CDR3 is 16 amino acids. The CDR3 reads CSVEGASGRNTDTQYF. The CDR3 DNA is TGCAGCGTTGAAGGGGCTAGCGGGAGGAACACAGATACGCAGTATTTT.

This clone was counted a few times. The V call is TRBV5-1, the J call TRBJ2-3; TRBD1 might be the D (6 bases). This CDR3 spans 14 amino acids. Germline lookup yields CDR1 SGHRS and CDR2 YFSETQ. The V and J ends lost 5 bases and 0 bases respectively, with 10 bases between them. The CDR3 sequence is CASRDSPSTDTQYF. CDR3 sequence (DNA): TGCGCCAGCAGGGACAGTCCTAGCACAGATACGCAGTATTTT.

J is TRBJ2-2 and V is TRBV4-1; TRBD1 matches 9 bases. This CDR3 is built from 16 residues. After removal of 3 bases from V and 5 bases from J, the junction contained 7 bases not matched to a gene. Germline CDR1 reads MGHRA; CDR2 reads YSYEKL. CDR3 loop: CASSHAGTGRTGELFF. The DNA for the CDR3 is TGCGCCAGCAGCCATGCCGGGACAGGGAGAACCGGGGAGCTGTTTTTT.

The V and J genes are TRBV28 and TRBJ2-7; 7 bases line up with TRBD1. From germline, CDR1 is MDHEN and CDR2 SYDVKM. J was trimmed by 5 bases and V by 4 bases; bases with no gene match: 2. The CDR3 consists of 12 residues. The CDR3 bases are TGTGCCAGCAGTTCCCAGGGGGACGAGCAGTACTTC. Its protein is CASSSQGDEQYF.

This chain joins TRBV11-2 and TRBJ1-6, with D tentatively TRBD1 (6 bases). Germline V gene lookup returns CDR1 SGHAT and CDR2 FQNNGV. The CDR3 sequence is 15 residues long. Trimming shortened V by 5 bases and J by 9 bases, and 17 bases separated the two germline ends. As DNA, the CDR3 is TGTGCCAGCAGCCCATTACAGGGAAAGGTTTCACCCCTCCACTTT. Protein product: CASSPLQGKVSPLHF.

The rearrangement links TRBV19 to TRBJ2-7; 7 bases map to TRBD1. There are 13 residues in the CDR3. In germline, CDR1 is LNHDA, CDR2 SQIVND (reference sequence). Trimming at V came to 10 bases and at J to 4 bases, leaving 10 bases not matched to a gene. CDR3 nucleotide sequence: TGTGCCACCTCGGGGCAGGGGGTTTACGAGCAGTACTTC. Its protein is CATSGQGVYEQYF.

V is TRBV6-5 and J is TRBJ1-1, with TRBD1 as a possible D gene (5 bases). V lost 0 bases and J 5 bases, leaving 7 bases between the germline ends. Germline loops: CDR1 MNHEY, CDR2 SVGAGI. The CDR3 is 13 amino acids. CDR3 sequence: CASSYSAGTEAFF. CDR3 DNA sequence: TGTGCCAGCAGTTACTCGGCAGGGACTGAAGCTTTCTTT.

The chain couples TRBV20-1 to TRBJ1-1; D remains unclear. There are 10 residues in the CDR3. Germline V gene sequence: CDR1 DFQATT, CDR2 SNEGSKA (reference sequence). V was cut by 4 bases and J by 6 bases, with 6 bases left in between. CDR3 nucleotides: TGCAGTGCTACCCTAGCTGAAGCTTTCTTT. Encoded protein: CSATLAEAFF.